These T cell receptor beta chains were read from a single sample in a study of shared clonotypes between healthy human individuals. This table comes from immunoSEQ multiplex PCR, and its TCRdb copy is limited to in-frame clones, with some not included. Of 2 million to 2.5 million clones in the sample, around 90% were seen once. The sequencing input was naive CD4+ T cells from PBMCs. Receptors originate from a man between 18 and 35 years old in good health. Some clones in this sample may be carry-over from other donors' samples. Both conserved end residues are trimmed from each CDR3. Each record gives: clone size, V gene, CDR3 protein. Size tells how often a clone was seen (once, few, many) or the class of an expanded clone, and some rows leave it out.

.	TRBV27	ASSFQGSPSYNEQF
.	TRBV9	ASSVLAGRTDTQY
.	TRBV4-2	ASSQDGLGHPEAF
once	TRBV19	ASQTDRVGNQPQH
.	TRBV6-1	ASSVETGFGQPQH
.	TRBV5-5	ASSLREDYTGELF
.	TRBV19	ASSIGNRELYGYT
.	TRBV6-5	ASSRRDRADTQY
.	TRBV19	ATKVGSSYNEQF
.	TRBV7-2	ASSLVGQGSYEQY
.	TRBV5-1	ASSFSSGRGYEQY
.	TRBV15	ATSRRSGGGRVGTQY
.	TRBV5-5	ASSREGGADTQY
.	TRBV7-9	ASSLADEQF
.	TRBV5-4	ASSLVAGGTQY
.	TRBV7-9	ASSLAKGSPNTGELF
.	TRBV5-4	ASSSGKLANYGYT
.	TRBV28	ASSLRGYNEQF
few	TRBV2	ASTEGRANEKLF
once	TRBV5-1	ASSLEDSRTDTQY
once	TRBV28	ASSLDARGNGYT
.	TRBV6-1	ASSKPQPQH
.	TRBV11-2	ASSLEWVGNTEAF
.	TRBV30	AWKPGWIEETQY
.	TRBV7-2	ASSSRQGAYEQF
.	TRBV20-1	SERKYNEQF
once	TRBV30	AWNLGETQY
once	TRBV5-1	ASSLFGQGSGNTIY
.	TRBV7-2	ASSLAGGAAGNTIY
.	TRBV4-1	ASSQGSLGANYGYT
.	TRBV10-1	ASSSGTVDTGELF
.	TRBV4-1	ASSLGRGALGNTIY
.	TRBV14	ASSQDMWYNEQF